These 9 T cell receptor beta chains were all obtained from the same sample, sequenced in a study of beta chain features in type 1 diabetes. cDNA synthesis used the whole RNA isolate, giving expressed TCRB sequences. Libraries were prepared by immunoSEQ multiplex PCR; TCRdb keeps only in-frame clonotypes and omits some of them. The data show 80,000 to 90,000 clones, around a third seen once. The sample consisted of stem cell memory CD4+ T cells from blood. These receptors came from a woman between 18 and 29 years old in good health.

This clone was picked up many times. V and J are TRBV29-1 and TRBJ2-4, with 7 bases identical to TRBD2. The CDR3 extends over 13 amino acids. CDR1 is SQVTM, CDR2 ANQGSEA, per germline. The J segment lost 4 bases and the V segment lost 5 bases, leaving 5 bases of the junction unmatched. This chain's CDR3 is CSVTPGGKNIQYF. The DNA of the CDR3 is TGCAGCGTTACCCCCGGGGGGAAAAACATTCAGTACTTC.

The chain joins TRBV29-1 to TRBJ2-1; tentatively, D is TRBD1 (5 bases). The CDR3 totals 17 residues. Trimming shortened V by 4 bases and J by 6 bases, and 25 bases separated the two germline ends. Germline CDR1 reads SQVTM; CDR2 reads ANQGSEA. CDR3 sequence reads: CSVAAHPPETVSNEQFF. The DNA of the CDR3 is TGCAGCGTTGCCGCACACCCCCCAGAGACAGTATCCAATGAGCAGTTCTTC.

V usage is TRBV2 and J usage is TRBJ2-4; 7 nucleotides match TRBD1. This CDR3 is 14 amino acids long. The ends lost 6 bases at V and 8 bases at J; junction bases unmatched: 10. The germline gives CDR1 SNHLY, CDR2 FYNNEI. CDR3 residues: CASSSETGYYIQYF. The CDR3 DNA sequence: TGTGCCAGCAGCTCCGAGACAGGGTATTACATTCAGTACTTC.

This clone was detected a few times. CDR3: CASSLIAGGTDTQYF. The CDR3 DNA sequence: TGTGCCAGCAGCTTGATAGCGGGGGGAACAGATACGCAGTATTTT. The chain couples TRBV5-6 to TRBJ2-3; TRBD2 matches 10 bases. The V gene's germline CDR1 is SGHDT and CDR2 YYEEEE. V was clipped by 1 base and J by 3 bases; unmatched bases: 2. There are 15 residues in the CDR3. Filled out from reference TRBV5-6 and TRBJ2-3, the complete variable domain reads DAGVTQSPTHLIKTRGQQVTLRCSPKSGHDTVSWYQQALGQGPQFIFQYYEEEERQRGNFPDRFSGHQFPNYSSELNVNALLLGDSALYLCASSLIAGGTDTQYFGPGTRLTVL.

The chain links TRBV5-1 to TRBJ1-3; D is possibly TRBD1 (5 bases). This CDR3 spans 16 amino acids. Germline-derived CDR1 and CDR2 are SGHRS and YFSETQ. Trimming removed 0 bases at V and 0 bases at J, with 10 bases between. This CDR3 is CASSLVGLNSGNTIYF. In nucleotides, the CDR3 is TGCGCCAGCAGCTTGGTGGGACTAAACTCTGGAAACACCATATATTTT.

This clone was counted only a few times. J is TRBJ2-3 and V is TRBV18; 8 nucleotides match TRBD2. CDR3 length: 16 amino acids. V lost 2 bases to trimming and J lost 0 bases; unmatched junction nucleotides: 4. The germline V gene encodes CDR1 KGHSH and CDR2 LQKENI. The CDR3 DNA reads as TGTGCCAGCTCACCAAGGCTAGCGGGCAGCACAGATACGCAGTATTTT. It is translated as CASSPRLAGSTDTQYF.

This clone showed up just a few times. The CDR3 sequence is CASSLRDGGGELFF. CDR3 nucleotides: TGCGCCAGCAGCTTACGGGATGGCGGCGGGGAGCTGTTTTTT. V and J are TRBV5-1 and TRBJ2-2; tentatively, D is TRBD2 (5 bases). V lost 2 bases and J lost 7, with 12 bases in between. There are 14 residues in the CDR3. Germline values: CDR1 SGHRS, CDR2 YFSETQ.

In DNA form, the CDR3 reads TGCGCCAGCAGTCCTTTTTGGACAGGGCCCACAGATACGCAGTATTTT. As protein: CASSPFWTGPTDTQYF. This chain joins TRBV23-1 and TRBJ2-3, with 8 bases matching TRBD1. TRBV23-1 is assigned to the ORF class and has an uncertain function. The V gene end was trimmed by 4 bases and the J gene end by 2 bases; junction bases not matched to a gene: 8. The CDR3 loop spans 16 amino acids.

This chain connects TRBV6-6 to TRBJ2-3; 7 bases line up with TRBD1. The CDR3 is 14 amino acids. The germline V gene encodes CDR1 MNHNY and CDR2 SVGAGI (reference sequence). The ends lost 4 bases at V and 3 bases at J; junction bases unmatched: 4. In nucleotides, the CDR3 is TGTGCCAGCAGTTCTACGGACAGGACAGATACGCAGTATTTT. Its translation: CASSSTDRTDTQYF.